These 5 T cell receptor beta chains originate from one sample sequenced in a study of T cell responses to AZD1222 COVID-19 vaccine. TCRdb's copy holds only in-frame clones and misses some; the assay was immunoSEQ multiplex PCR. This table holds about 130,000 clones, 85% to 90% found once. The sequencing here drew on peripheral blood, taken on day 0 of AZD1222 vaccination. The receptor set was obtained from an adult in good health.

DNA of the CDR3: TGTGCCAGCAGGCAAGCGATAACTACCGGGGAGCTGTTTTTT. It is translated as CASRQAITTGELFF. This chain links TRBV7-9 with TRBJ2-2; D gene ambiguous. V was cut by 6 bases and J by 5 bases, with 13 bases left in between. Germline V lookup: CDR1 SEHNR, CDR2 FQNEAQ (reference sequence). This CDR3 region has 14 residues. Variable domain in full (rest from reference TRBV7-9 and TRBJ2-2): DTGVSQNPRHKITKRGQNVTFRCDPISEHNRLYWYRQTLGQGPEFLTYFQNEAQLEKSRLLSDRFSAERPKGSFSTLEIQRTEQGDSAMYLCASRQAITTGELFFGEGSRLTVL.

The rearrangement links TRBV27 to TRBJ1-6, with TRBD1 as a possible D gene (6 bases). The CDR3 contains 20 residues. Germline V lookup: CDR1 MNHEY, CDR2 SMNVEV (reference sequence). Trimming stripped 0 bases from V and 2 bases from J, with 20 bases between. This CDR3 is CASSLSGARGVHTYNSPLHF. CDR3 sequence (DNA): TGTGCCAGCAGTTTATCGGGGGCCAGGGGAGTTCACACCTATAATTCACCCCTCCACTTT.

The V gene is TRBV2, the J gene TRBJ2-1, with 7 bases lining up with TRBD1. Germline V CDR1 and CDR2: SNHLY, FYNNEI. The trim removed 5 bases at V and 5 bases at J, leaving 3 bases unmatched. CDR3 length: 13 residues. This CDR3 is CASSRDRNNEQFF. The CDR3 DNA follows: TGTGCCAGCAGTAGGGACAGAAACAATGAGCAGTTCTTC.

The chain carries TRBV29-1 and TRBJ1-4; the D gene is possibly TRBD1 (5 bases). V was trimmed by 4 bases and J by 4 bases, leaving 7 bases between them. The CDR3 is 12 residues long. CDR1 and CDR2 (germline): SQVTM, ANQGSEA. CDR3 in DNA: TGCAGCGTTGGAGACAGTAATGAAAAACTGTTTTTT. Amino acids: CSVGDSNEKLFF. The full variable domain, its missing parts supplied by reference TRBV29-1 and TRBJ1-4, is SAVISQKPSRDICQRGTSLTIQCQVDSQVTMMFWYRQQPGQSLTLIATANQGSEATYESGFVIDKFPISRPNLTFSTLTVSNMSPEDSSIYLCSVGDSNEKLFFGSGTQLSVL.

As DNA, the CDR3 is TGCGCCAGCAGCTTGGGGTGGACAGGGAACTACGAGCAGTACTTC. Amino acids: CASSLGWTGNYEQYF. This chain links TRBV5-1 with TRBJ2-7; 8 positions match TRBD1. V shed 0 bases, J shed 3 bases, and the junction held 5 bases outside the gene matches. The CDR3 has 15 amino acids. Germline values: CDR1 SGHRS, CDR2 YFSETQ. The entire variable domain, with the rest obtained from reference TRBV5-1 and TRBJ2-7, is as follows: KAGVTQTPRYLIKTRGQQVTLSCSPISGHRSVSWYQQTPGQGLQFLFEYFSETQRNKGNFPGRFSGRQFSNSRSEMNVSTLELGDSALYLCASSLGWTGNYEQYFGPGTRLTVT.